The 2 T cell receptor beta chains given below trace back to one sample, sequenced in a study of T cells in Graves' hyperthyroidism and ophthalmopathy. Authors of the study amplified TCR beta CDR3 regions from RNA transcripts. The HTBI set primed first-round TCR CDR3 RT-PCR. TCRdb independently ran MiXCR on the multiplex PCR reads; one entry per CDR3 protein. Of 500,000 to 650,000 distinct CDR3 sequences listed, around 13% are singletons. Sequenced material: blood. Every receptor here comes from a woman aged 50 to 65 with Graves' ophthalmopathy.

CDR3 amino acids: CASSYSSNGEGQFF. In DNA, the CDR3 is TGTGCCAGCAGTTACTCGAGTAATGGTGAGGGGCAGTTCTTC. The J gene is TRBJ2-1, the V gene TRBV6-5; D possibly corresponds to TRBD2 (5 bases). V lost 0 bases and J lost 12, with 15 bases in between. Germline CDR1 reads MNHEY; CDR2 reads SVGAGI. CDR3 length: 14 amino acids.

The V gene is TRBV13, the J gene TRBJ1-5; TRBD1 is a possible D gene (5 bases). Germline V CDR1 and CDR2: PRHDT, FYEKMQ (reference sequence). The CDR3 has 18 amino acids. The ends were cut back, 3 bases at V and 2 bases at J, with 20 bases in the middle. The CDR3 reads CASSFPRQTVPGNQPQHF. CDR3 DNA: TGTGCCAGCAGCTTCCCACGACAGACTGTACCTGGCAATCAGCCCCAGCATTTT.